This TCR beta chain was observed in a study of CD8+CD57+ T cells in acquired aplastic anemia. Study-level background: An average of roughly 3 ug of DNA was obtained from sorted CD4+ and CD8+ cells.

V was cut by 10 bases and J by 5 bases, with 17 bases left in between. The germline V gene encodes CDR1 MNHNS and CDR2 SASEGT. The CDR3 contains 13 residues. Genomic DNA, serving as template, underwent TCR beta VDJ and CDR3 profiling. MiXCR, run by TCRdb on the reads, gives a single entry per CDR3 protein. The sample carries under 150,000 distinct CDR3 sequences, approximately 41% recorded once. This clonotype was recorded at least ten times. CD8+CD57+ cell expansion, shown by flow cytometry, had occurred in the patients selected for sequencing. At the time of blood sampling, patients had not yet received any therapy.

This clonotype was obtained from a human donor with aplastic anemia. The sequencing input was sorted CD4+, CD8+, or CD8+CD57+ T cells (not recorded which) from PBMCs. This chain connects TRBV6-1 to TRBJ1-2, with TRBD1 as a possible D gene (5 bases). CDR3 sequence reads: CATLQAMLYGYTF. CDR3 DNA: TGTGCCACACTACAGGCTATGTTGTATGGCTACACCTTC.